This T cell receptor (beta chain) was sequenced in a study of beta chain features in type 1 diabetes. The germline CDR1 and CDR2 sequences are ENHRY and SYGVKD. The V end was cut by 0 bases, the J end by 0 bases, with 18 bases between. The CDR3 totals 18 residues. Every bit of the isolated RNA underwent reverse transcription, so sequencing read expressed TCRB transcripts. The assay was immunoSEQ multiplex PCR, and TCRdb's table has in-frame clones only and misses some. Among 450,000 to 600,000 clones, approximately 31% were seen once, and the ten largest hold around 0.065%. This sequence originates from a man between 18 and 35 years old in good health. The V call is TRBV10-3, the J call TRBJ2-7; D may be TRBD1 or TRBD2 (5 bases each). The sequenced sample was naive CD4+ T cells from blood. Here the CDR3 DNA reads TGTGCCATCAGTGAGTCGATTCGTCCGTCAGGGAGCTCCTACGAGCAGTACTTC. Residues: CAISESIRPSGSSYEQYF.